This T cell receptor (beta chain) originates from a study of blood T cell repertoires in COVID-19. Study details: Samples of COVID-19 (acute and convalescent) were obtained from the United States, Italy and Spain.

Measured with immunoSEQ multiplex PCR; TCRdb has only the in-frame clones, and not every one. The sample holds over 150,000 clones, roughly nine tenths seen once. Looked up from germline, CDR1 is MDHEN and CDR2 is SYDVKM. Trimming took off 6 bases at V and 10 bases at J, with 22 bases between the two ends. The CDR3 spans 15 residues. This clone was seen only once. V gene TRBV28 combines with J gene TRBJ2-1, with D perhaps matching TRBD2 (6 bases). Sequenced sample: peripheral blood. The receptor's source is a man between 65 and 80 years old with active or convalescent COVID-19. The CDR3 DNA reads TGTGCCAGCAGCTCCACCAGTAGCGGACTCAAGGAGCAGTTCTTC. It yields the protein CASSSTSSGLKEQFF.